One sample yielded the 22 T cell receptor beta chains listed below, sequenced in a study of beta chain features in type 1 diabetes. Expressed TCRB transcripts got sequenced, as all isolated RNA was reverse transcribed. Some clones are missing from TCRdb's copy, which holds only in-frame ones; the method was immunoSEQ multiplex PCR. Among over 200,000 clones listed, about 11% were seen once. Findings and caveats of the study: TCRB CDR3s from Type 1 diabetes patients were moderately but significantly shorter in all four CD4+ subsets.

These TCRs' antigens remain unknown. Sequencing was done on a sample of naive CD4+ T cells from blood. These receptors originate from a man aged 25 to 45 with type 1 diabetes.

This chain joins TRBV12-5 and TRBJ2-5, with D unclear. Germline lookup yields CDR1 LGHNT and CDR2 FRNRAP. The CDR3 contains 13 residues. V was clipped by 7 bases and J by 5 bases, with 14 bases between them. The CDR3 coding sequence is TGTGCTAGTGCAGTGTACCCAGTGGAGACCCAGTACTTC. It specifies CASAVYPVETQYF.

In this sample, this clone turned up a few times. The chain recombines TRBV6-5 with TRBJ2-3; tentatively, D is TRBD1 (6 bases). The CDR3 spans 14 residues. Germline lookup yields CDR1 MNHEY and CDR2 SVGAGI. Trimming cost V 6 bases and J 0 bases, with 10 bases left between them. The CDR3 loop is CASSPGHSTDTQYF. In nucleotides, the CDR3 is TGTGCCAGCAGCCCGGGACACAGCACAGATACGCAGTATTTT.

This clone was counted a few times. The chain uses TRBV28 and TRBJ2-1, with 7 bases that match TRBD1. The CDR3 has 13 residues. The V segment lost 6 bases and the J segment 6 bases; nucleotides outside the gene matches: 5. The germline gives CDR1 MDHEN, CDR2 SYDVKM. Written as DNA, the CDR3 is TGTGCCAGCAGCAATAACAGGGGCAATGAGCAGTTCTTC. Encoded protein: CASSNNRGNEQFF.

This sequence joins TRBV5-6 and TRBJ1-2; 10 nucleotides match TRBD1. Trimming removed 2 bases from V and 7 bases from J; junction bases left unmatched: 5. The CDR3 contains 14 residues. Germline CDR1 reads SGHDT; CDR2 reads YYEEEE. CDR3 DNA: TGTGCCAGCAGCTTCGGGACAGGGGTACGTGGCTACACCTTC. It encodes CASSFGTGVRGYTF.

This clone has only a few counts. CDR3 residues: CASETAGPPTDTQYF. Written as DNA, the CDR3 is TGTGCCAGCGAGACAGCGGGGCCACCCACAGATACGCAGTATTTT. The gene calls are TRBV2 and TRBJ2-3; 7 bases align to TRBD2. V gave up 8 bases and J gave up 2 bases; unmatched junction bases: 10. CDR3 size: 15 residues. Looked up from germline, CDR1 is SNHLY and CDR2 is FYNNEI.

V is TRBV6-5 and J is TRBJ2-4; TRBD1 agrees at 12 bases. The CDR3 spans 15 residues. Germline lookup yields CDR1 MNHEY and CDR2 SVGAGI. Losses at the gene ends were 6 bases for V and 6 bases for J; bases not matched to a gene: 6. The CDR3 nucleotides read TGTGCCAGCAGACCGGGACAGGGGGCTCCAAACATTCAGTACTTC. Encoded protein: CASRPGQGAPNIQYF.

This clone has more than one count but fewer than ten. Compared with germline, one end of the junction differs, possibly owing to a read error. This chain uses TRBV4-1 with TRBJ2-5; 11 positions agree with TRBD2. CDR1 is MGHRA, CDR2 YSYEKL, per germline. The CDR3 is 16 residues long. The CDR3 is CASSQGLTSGEETQYF. Here the CDR3 DNA reads TGTGCCAGCAGCCAAGGGCTGACTAGCGGGGAAGAGACCCAGTACTTC.

This clone turned up a few times. This rearrangement joins TRBV7-9 to TRBJ1-1; D is ambiguous. Trimming shortened V by 6 bases and J by 1 base, and 15 bases separated the two germline ends. Germline values: CDR1 SEHNR, CDR2 FQNEAQ (reference sequence). The CDR3 sequence is 15 residues long. The chain's CDR3 is CASRKRETENTEAFF. The CDR3 coding sequence is TGTGCCAGCAGAAAAAGGGAGACGGAGAACACTGAAGCTTTCTTT.

This rearrangement joins TRBV27 to TRBJ1-2, with D possibly TRBD1 on 5 matching bases. Trimming removed 3 bases from V and 0 bases from J, with 8 bases in between. The CDR3 covers 14 residues. Germline V lookup: CDR1 MNHEY, CDR2 SMNVEV (reference sequence). CDR3 bases: TGTGCCAGCAGTTTGGGGGGTTCTAACTATGGCTACACCTTC. Translated: CASSLGGSNYGYTF.

The chain couples TRBV5-4 to TRBJ2-7; maybe TRBD1 (6 bases). The CDR3 extends over 13 amino acids. Trimming took 4 bases from V and 4 from J, leaving 12 bases between them. Germline CDR1 SGHNT, CDR2 YYREEE (reference sequence). The CDR3 DNA reads as TGTGCCAGCAGCCGAGGACAGAAATACGAGCAGTACTTC. As protein: CASSRGQKYEQYF.

This clone was counted a few times. One junction end disagrees with the germline gene, perhaps due to a read error. The CDR3 bases are TGTGCCTGGGGTGTTGGAGGCCCTGGGTTCCAGTACTTC. Its translation: CAWGVGGPGFQYF. This chain links TRBV30 with TRBJ2-5; possibly TRBD2 for D (5 bases). The CDR3 contains 13 residues. Germline V gene sequence: CDR1 GTSNPN, CDR2 SVGIG (reference sequence). Complete variable domain (other parts from reference TRBV30 and TRBJ2-5): SQTIHQWPATLVQPVGSPLSLECTVEGTSNPNLYWYRQAAGRGLQLLFYSVGIGQISSEVPQNLSASRPQDRQFILSSKKLLLSDSGFYLCAWGVGGPGFQYFGPGTRLLVL.

J is TRBJ1-2 and V is TRBV29-1, with unresolved D. The germline V gene has CDR1 SQVTM and CDR2 ANQGSEA. Trimming left V 6 bases short and J 2 bases short, with 7 bases between. The CDR3 is 11 residues long. CDR3 protein: CSVEQNYGYTF. DNA for the CDR3: TGCAGCGTCGAACAGAACTATGGCTACACCTTC.

This clone appeared a few times. The gene calls are TRBV7-6 and TRBJ2-5; D gene ambiguous. V was pared by 2 bases and J by 4 bases, with 5 bases between. The germline V gene has CDR1 SGHVS and CDR2 FNYEAQ. The CDR3 runs to 12 residues. For the CDR3, the DNA is TGTGCCAGCAGCTTATACTCAGAGACCCAGTACTTC. Protein: CASSLYSETQYF.

This clone turned up a few times. The J gene is TRBJ2-1, the V gene TRBV7-9, with TRBD1 identical over 7 bases. CDR3 length: 15 residues. Germline V gene data show CDR1 as SEHNR and CDR2 as FQNEAQ (reference sequence). V shed 5 bases and J 0 bases; nucleotides not matched to a gene: 4. In DNA, the CDR3 is TGTGCCAGCAGCCTGACAGGGAGCTCCTACAATGAGCAGTTCTTC. Translated, it gives CASSLTGSSYNEQFF.

The chain is built from TRBV2 and TRBJ2-1; TRBD2 matches 9 bases. Looked up from germline, CDR1 is SNHLY and CDR2 is FYNNEI. V lost 1 base and J lost 5; bases outside the gene matches: 3. This CDR3 spans 15 amino acids. DNA of the CDR3: TGTGCCAGCAGTGAAGAGTCTAGCGGGGACAATGAGCAGTTCTTC. Protein sequence: CASSEESSGDNEQFF.

This clone was observed a handful of times. The CDR3 nucleotides are TGTGCCAGCAGCACCAGCGGGGGTGGCGCAGATACGCAGTATTTT. Translation gives CASSTSGGGADTQYF. The gene calls are TRBV7-3 and TRBJ2-3, with TRBD2 matching over 8 bases. CDR1 and CDR2 from the germline V gene are SGHTA and FQGTGA. The trim removed 5 bases at V and 4 bases at J, leaving 8 bases unmatched. The CDR3 sequence is 15 residues long.

This chain connects TRBV4-2 to TRBJ2-3, with a possible D match to TRBD2 (6 bases). The V end lost 2 bases, the J end lost 2 bases, and 11 bases lay between the germline ends. This CDR3 is 15 amino acids long. Germline V gene sequence: CDR1 LGHNA, CDR2 YNFKEQ. The CDR3 nucleotides are TGTGCCAGCAGCCAACGGGAGAGTTCCACAGATACGCAGTATTTT. Amino acids: CASSQRESSTDTQYF.

The chain recombines TRBV7-2 with TRBJ2-5; 9 bases line up with TRBD1. V lost 1 base, J lost 5 bases, and 5 bases stayed unmatched. The germline V gene has CDR1 SGHTA and CDR2 FQGNSA. The CDR3 runs 15 residues. The DNA for the CDR3 is TGTGCCAGCAGCTTAGTGGGGACAGGGCGGGAGACCCAGTACTTC. This sequence encodes CASSLVGTGRETQYF.

This clone has a single count. The chain combines TRBV7-9 with TRBJ2-3; 9 bases line up with TRBD1. The trim removed 4 bases at V and 1 base at J, leaving 0 bases unmatched. The CDR3 contains 14 residues. Per the germline V gene, CDR1 is SEHNR and CDR2 is FQNEAQ (reference sequence). CDR3 coding DNA: TGTGCCAGCAGCTGGGACAGGGGCACAGATACGCAGTATTTT. Amino acids: CASSWDRGTDTQYF.

The chain combines TRBV28 with TRBJ1-2, with TRBD1 matching 7 bases. J was trimmed by 7 bases and V by 2 bases; bases with no gene match: 7. The CDR3 runs to 14 residues. Germline CDR1 and CDR2: MDHEN and SYDVKM. The DNA of the CDR3 is TGTGCCAGCAGTTTACCTCGGCAGGGGGTTGGCTACACCTTC. This encodes CASSLPRQGVGYTF.

A few counts support this clone. Different DNA sequences within this sample yield the same CDR3. V and J are TRBV18 and TRBJ2-5; unclear D gene. Trimming stripped 3 bases from V and 1 base from J, with 3 bases between. Germline assignment: CDR1 KGHSH and CDR2 LQKENI. This CDR3 is 12 amino acids long. The CDR3 region is CASSPGQETQYF. For the CDR3, the DNA is TGTGCCAGCTCACCCGGCCAAGAGACCCAGTACTTC.

This clone has just a few counts. CDR3 residues: CASSYSGTYEQYF. The CDR3 nucleotides read TGTGCCAGCAGCTATAGCGGGACCTACGAGCAGTACTTC. J is TRBJ2-7 and V is TRBV5-4; 8 nucleotides align to TRBD2. Germline V gene data show CDR1 as SGHNT and CDR2 as YYREEE (reference sequence). The J segment lost 2 bases and the V segment lost 3 bases, leaving 1 base of the junction unmatched. The CDR3 is made up of 13 amino acids.